The rows below give T cell receptor beta chains drawn from one sample of a study of T-cell reconstitution after alpha-beta-depleted transplantation in children. TCRdb reanalysed the PCR reads using MiXCR and keeps one entry per CDR3 protein. The table has about 360,000 distinct CDR3 sequences, about an eighth seen once. Sample: PBMCs, taken from the stem cell graft. These receptors were obtained from a human donor who donated a stem cell graft to a child with Fanconi anemia. CDR3s include the opening cysteine and the closing phenylalanine or tryptophan. The order of the fields is J gene, D gene, CDR3 length, clone size, V gene, CDR3 protein, CDR3 DNA. The D gene is left open where the match is weak. Size values are once, few and many counts, or a class for expanded clones, and some rows have none.

TRBJ1-4 | TRBD1 | 15 | few | TRBV10-3 | CATRQGSATNEKLFF | TGTGCCACCCGACAGGGGTCTGCAACTAATGAAAAACTGTTTTTT
TRBJ2-2 | NA | 15 | many | TRBV3-1 | CASSLLEPQGIGLFF | TGTGCCAGCAGCCTGTTGGAGCCTCAAGGAATAGGGCTGTTTTTT
TRBJ2-1 | TRBD2 | 13 | few | TRBV5-6 | CASSTLLAGALFF | TGTGCCAGCAGCACCCTACTAGCGGGGGCCCTGTTCTTC
TRBJ2-5 | NA | 12 | many | TRBV29-1 | CSVVTFVETQYF | TGCAGCGTTGTTACATTTGTAGAGACCCAGTACTTC
TRBJ1-2 | NA | 13 | few | TRBV4-2 | CASSHGDGYGYTF | TGTGCCAGCAGCCACGGGGATGGCTATGGCTACACCTTC
TRBJ1-6 | TRBD1 | 14 | NA | TRBV6-1 | CATTRQGYNSPLHF | TGTGCCACCACACGACAGGGGTATAATTCACCCCTCCACTTT
TRBJ2-5 | NA | 13 | few | TRBV18 | CASSPEGIGTQYF | TGTGCCAGCTCACCAGAGGGGATCGGGACCCAGTACTTC
TRBJ2-2 | NA | 14 | many | TRBV5-4 | CASSPSGNTGELFF | TGTGCCAGCAGCCCCTCGGGGAACACCGGGGAGCTGTTTTTT
TRBJ2-7 | NA | 16 | many | TRBV27 | CASSFDHAFPRGEQYF | TGTGCCAGCAGTTTTGACCACGCCTTCCCCAGGGGCGAGCAGTACTTC
TRBJ2-7 | TRBD1 | 14 | few | TRBV25-1 | CASSEGTGYYEQYF | TGTGCCAGCAGTGAGGGGACAGGCTACTACGAGCAGTACTTC
TRBJ2-2 | NA | 14 | many | TRBV12-3/TRBV12-4 | CASSLVTDSGELFF | TGTGCCAGCAGTTTGGTCACTGATAGCGGGGAGCTGTTTTTT
TRBJ2-1 | NA | 18 | many | TRBV20-1 | CSARDPRGEAGGKNEQFF | TGCAGTGCTAGAGATCCCCGGGGGGAGGCAGGGGGCAAGAATGAGCAGTTCTTC
TRBJ2-1 | NA | 14 | NA | TRBV30 | CAWSEAGKYNEQFF | TGTGCCTGGAGTGAAGCAGGGAAGTACAATGAGCAGTTCTTC
TRBJ2-6 | NA | 13 | NA | TRBV20-1 | CSARGPGANVLTF | TGCAGTGCTAGAGGCCCTGGGGCCAACGTCCTGACTTTC
TRBJ2-5 | NA | 15 | few | TRBV6-5 | CASSYDYRYQETQYF | TGTGCCAGCAGTTACGACTACCGGTACCAAGAGACCCAGTACTTC
TRBJ2-1 | NA | 12 | many | TRBV29-1 | CSVLKEGDEQFF | TGCAGCGTTCTCAAGGAGGGCGATGAGCAGTTCTTC
TRBJ1-1 | NA | 15 | few | TRBV5-1 | CASSPRGSGQTEAFF | TGCGCCAGCAGCCCCCGTGGCTCAGGGCAGACTGAAGCTTTCTTT
TRBJ1-4 | TRBD1 | 17 | NA | TRBV12-3/TRBV12-4 | CASSFGDRVGTNEKLFF | TGTGCCAGCAGTTTCGGGGACAGGGTCGGAACTAATGAAAAACTGTTTTTT
TRBJ2-3 | NA | 13 | many | TRBV12-3/TRBV12-4 | CASRSLSTDTQYF | TGTGCCAGCAGGTCCCTTTCCACAGATACGCAGTATTTT
TRBJ2-5 | NA | 16 | NA | TRBV5-1 | CASSLWMGSSQVTQYF | TGCGCCAGCAGCTTATGGATGGGGTCGTCTCAGGTGACCCAGTACTTC
TRBJ1-5 | NA | 15 | NA | TRBV20-1 | CSARDLSDLDKAQHF | TGCAGTGCTAGAGATCTCTCGGATCTTGATAAGGCCCAGCATTTT
TRBJ2-5 | NA | 13 | few | TRBV3-1 | CASSRRSSGAQYF | TGTGCCAGCAGCCGGAGGTCTTCCGGGGCCCAGTACTTC
TRBJ2-5 | TRBD2 | 16 | few | TRBV9 | CASSVGTSGTQETQYF | TGTGCCAGCAGCGTCGGGACTAGCGGGACCCAAGAGACCCAGTACTTC
TRBJ2-6 | NA | 13 | NA | TRBV28 | CASLKSGANVLTF | TGTGCCAGCTTAAAATCTGGGGCCAACGTCCTGACTTTC
TRBJ2-1 | TRBD2 | 18 | NA | TRBV12-5 | CASGLALQRGPHNNEQFF | TGTGCTAGTGGTTTGGCCCTCCAGCGGGGGCCCCACAACAATGAGCAGTTCTTC
TRBJ2-2 | NA | 16 | few | TRBV4-2 | CASSQGQQGYTGELFF | TGTGCCAGCAGCCAAGGGCAACAGGGATACACCGGGGAGCTGTTTTTT
TRBJ1-1 | TRBD1 | 16 | NA | TRBV7-2 | CASSPYPGQPNTEAFF | TGTGCCAGCAGCCCCTATCCGGGACAGCCGAACACTGAAGCTTTCTTT
TRBJ1-4 | TRBD1 | 13 | NA | TRBV7-8 | CASSPLQGEKLFF | TGTGCCAGCAGCCCTCTACAGGGGGAAAAACTGTTTTTT
TRBJ1-1 | NA | 12 | few | TRBV18 | CASSPSDTEAFF | TGTGCCAGCTCACCATCGGACACGGAAGCTTTCTTT
TRBJ2-2 | TRBD1 | 14 | NA | TRBV20-1 | CSAGQGANTGELFF | TGCAGTGCGGGACAGGGCGCGAACACCGGGGAGCTGTTTTTT
TRBJ1-1 | NA | 14 | few | TRBV12-3/TRBV12-4 | CATKENWGAGEAFF | TGTGCCACGAAGGAAAATTGGGGGGCGGGTGAAGCTTTCTTT
TRBJ2-1 | NA | 16 | few | TRBV7-2 | CASSTSGDLRIYEQFF | TGTGCCAGCAGCACATCAGGGGATTTACGGATATATGAGCAGTTCTTC
TRBJ2-5 | NA | 13 | many | TRBV27 | CASSSGGLGTQYF | TGTGCCAGCAGTAGTGGTGGGCTGGGGACCCAGTACTTC
TRBJ1-5 | NA | 13 | many | TRBV12-3/TRBV12-4 | CASRLRSAEPQHF | TGTGCCAGCAGGCTTCGATCGGCGGAGCCCCAGCATTTT
TRBJ2-1 | TRBD2 | 15 | NA | TRBV5-1 | CASSLVAGFYNEQFF | TGCGCCAGCAGCTTGGTAGCGGGGTTCTACAATGAGCAGTTCTTC
TRBJ2-7 | NA | 14 | few | TRBV7-9 | CASSSPYGLYEQYF | TGTGCCAGCAGCTCCCCGTATGGTCTCTACGAGCAGTACTTC
TRBJ2-7 | NA | 12 | many | TRBV10-2 | CASSGVSYEQYF | TGCGCCAGCAGTGGAGTCTCCTACGAGCAGTACTTC
TRBJ1-5 | TRBD1 | 15 | once | TRBV7-2 | CASSLGTGIYQPQHF | TGTGCCAGCAGCTTAGGGACAGGGATCTATCAGCCCCAGCATTTT
TRBJ2-6 | NA | 22 | NA | TRBV12-5 | CASGFSLIRVGQQLPGANVLTF | TGTGCTAGTGGTTTTTCACTAATCAGGGTAGGACAACAACTGCCCGGGGCCAACGTCCTGACTTTC
TRBJ1-1 | TRBD1 | 14 | NA | TRBV7-8 | CASSRGQGRSEAFF | TGTGCCAGCAGCAGAGGACAGGGGAGGTCTGAAGCTTTCTTT
TRBJ1-2 | NA | 14 | NA | TRBV3-1 | CASSVGSTNYGYTF | TGTGCCAGCAGCGTCGGGTCGACTAACTATGGCTACACCTTC
TRBJ2-3 | NA | 14 | many | TRBV29-1 | CSVEDRGVPDTQYF | TGCAGCGTTGAAGACAGGGGAGTTCCAGATACGCAGTATTTT
TRBJ1-1 | NA | 13 | many | TRBV7-3 | CASSKTGSAEAFF | TGTGCCAGCAGTAAAACAGGGTCGGCTGAAGCTTTCTTT
TRBJ2-3 | NA | 14 | NA | TRBV7-8 | CASTLSPSTDTQYF | TGTGCCAGCACACTCTCACCTAGCACAGATACGCAGTATTTT
TRBJ2-7 | NA | 14 | NA | TRBV13 | CASSLSTEVYEQYF | TGTGCCAGCAGCTTATCAACAGAGGTATACGAGCAGTACTTC
TRBJ2-1 | TRBD2 | 16 | NA | TRBV6-1 | CASSPQPGTSLREQFF | TGTGCCAGCAGCCCACAGCCCGGGACTAGCCTGAGAGAGCAGTTCTTC
TRBJ2-1 | TRBD1 | 17 | many | TRBV27 | CASSLSISGTGFNEQFF | TGTGCCAGCAGTTTATCGATCTCCGGGACAGGGTTTAATGAGCAGTTCTTC
TRBJ1-1 | NA | 12 | many | TRBV2 | CAGGIGDTEAFF | TGTGCCGGAGGGATAGGGGACACTGAAGCTTTCTTT
TRBJ1-5 | NA | 13 | NA | TRBV6-1 | CASRRDNNQPQHF | TGTGCCAGCCGACGGGACAACAATCAGCCCCAGCATTTT
TRBJ2-5 | NA | 13 | NA | TRBV20-1 | CSALKGSGETQYF | TGCAGTGCTCTGAAGGGGTCGGGGGAGACCCAGTACTTC
TRBJ2-7 | NA | 11 | NA | TRBV3-1 | CASSTNYEQYF | TGTGCCAGCAGCACCAATTACGAGCAGTACTTC
TRBJ2-5 | NA | 13 | few | TRBV2 | CASSEIDKETQYF | TGTGCCAGCAGTGAAATCGATAAAGAGACCCAGTACTTC